A selection of T cell receptor beta chains follows, all from one sample in a study of blood T cell repertoires in COVID-19. The protocol was immunoSEQ multiplex PCR, while the TCRdb copy is restricted to in-frame clones and leaves out a portion. The sample shows around 330,000 clones, approximately 88% of them seen only once. Sequencing was performed on peripheral blood. Source of these receptors: a woman aged 25 to 39 with COVID-19, enrolled during active disease. The conserved cysteine and the conserved F or W are not part of the CDR3 here.

CDR3 protein | J gene | V gene
AWTEGVTNEKLF | TRBJ1-4 | TRBV30
ASSIVTRGAGGYT | TRBJ1-2 | TRBV19
ASSQEKYSNSPLH | TRBJ1-6 | TRBV4-1
ASSAGNTEAF | TRBJ1-1 | TRBV19
ASSLTGTYEQY | TRBJ2-7 | TRBV6-2/TRBV6-3
AASAGANTIY | TRBJ1-3 | TRBV2
ASSYSNLPDRED | TRBJ2-7 | TRBV6-2/TRBV6-3
ASSGPRQGFTGELF | TRBJ2-2 | TRBV6-1
ASSSARDRLNYGYT | TRBJ1-2 | TRBV5-4
ASSLGTDYGYT | TRBJ1-2 | TRBV12-3/TRBV12-4
ASSTSGGGAYEQY | TRBJ2-7 | TRBV19
ASSPVTGGNTIY | TRBJ1-3 | TRBV5-1
ASSASGQGARAF | TRBJ1-1 | TRBV18
ASTLRPTGIGHAAEAF | TRBJ1-1 | TRBV27
ASQDSPEAF | TRBJ1-1 | TRBV2
ASSLVAGVGEKLF | TRBJ1-4 | TRBV7-2
ASSSREQPQH | TRBJ1-5 | TRBV7-9
ASRQDTQY | TRBJ2-3 | TRBV2
ASSPLAQGIGHGYT | TRBJ1-2 | TRBV3-1/TRBV3-2
ASSMQGMNTEAF | TRBJ1-1 | TRBV19
ASSPGLSGNTIY | TRBJ1-3 | TRBV27
ASSQGRANTEAF | TRBJ1-1 | TRBV4-1
ASSTGEDTEAF | TRBJ1-1 | TRBV10-1
ATSSSPTGSDTQY | TRBJ2-3 | TRBV15
ASNPTPGLPKPTNYGYT | TRBJ1-2 | TRBV28
ASSVGRKYTQY | TRBJ2-3 | TRBV9
ASSEYPDQPQH | TRBJ1-5 | TRBV2
ASSQASREGRRVEAF | TRBJ1-1 | TRBV3-1/TRBV3-2
ASRTGRTTEAF | TRBJ1-1 | TRBV6-5
ASSLVLSAGINSNQPQH | TRBJ1-5 | TRBV7-8
ASSYGQGRAF | TRBJ1-1 | TRBV6-2/TRBV6-3
ASRPGTGINEKLF | TRBJ1-4 | TRBV4-3
ASSLRQPYQPQH | TRBJ1-5 | TRBV28
ATSRTGRNSPLH | TRBJ1-6 | TRBV15
ASSQLTSTDTQY | TRBJ2-3 | TRBV6-2/TRBV6-3
ASSLGGAWTEAF | TRBJ1-1 | TRBV5-5
ATRPEGGISSGYT | TRBJ1-2 | TRBV15
ASTNRDRGFGQPQH | TRBJ1-5 | TRBV5-6
ASSLVQRDTQY | TRBJ2-3 | TRBV5-1
ASEEKRGGYEQF | TRBJ2-1 | TRBV6-5